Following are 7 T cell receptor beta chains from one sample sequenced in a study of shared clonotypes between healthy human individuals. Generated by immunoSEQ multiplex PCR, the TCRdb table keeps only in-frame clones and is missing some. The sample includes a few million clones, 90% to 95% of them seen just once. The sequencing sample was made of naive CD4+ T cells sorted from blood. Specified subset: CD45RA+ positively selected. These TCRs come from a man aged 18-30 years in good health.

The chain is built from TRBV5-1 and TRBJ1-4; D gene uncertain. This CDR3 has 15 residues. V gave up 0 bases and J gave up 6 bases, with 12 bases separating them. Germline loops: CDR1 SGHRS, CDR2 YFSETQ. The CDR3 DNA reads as TGCGCCAGCAGCTTGGACGCGGGTTGGGATGAAAAACTGTTTTTT. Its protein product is CASSLDAGWDEKLFF.

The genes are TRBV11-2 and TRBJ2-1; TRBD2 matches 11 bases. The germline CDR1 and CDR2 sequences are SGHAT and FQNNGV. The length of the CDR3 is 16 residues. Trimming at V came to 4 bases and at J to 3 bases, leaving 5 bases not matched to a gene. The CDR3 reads CASSSILAGGYNEQFF. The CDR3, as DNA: TGTGCCAGCAGCTCGATCCTAGCGGGAGGCTACAATGAGCAGTTCTTC.

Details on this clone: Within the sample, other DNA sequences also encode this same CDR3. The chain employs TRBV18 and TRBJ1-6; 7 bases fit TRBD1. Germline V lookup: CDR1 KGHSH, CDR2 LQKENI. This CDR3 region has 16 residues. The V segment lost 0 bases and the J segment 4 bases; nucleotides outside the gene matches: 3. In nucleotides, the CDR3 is TGTGCCAGCTCACCACCTTCACAGGGGTATAATTCACCCCTCCACTTT. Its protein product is CASSPPSQGYNSPLHF.

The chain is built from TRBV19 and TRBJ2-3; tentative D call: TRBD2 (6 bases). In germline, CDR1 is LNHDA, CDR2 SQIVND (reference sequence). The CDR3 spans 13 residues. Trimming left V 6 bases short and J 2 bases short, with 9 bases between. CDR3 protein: CASSPGDTDTQYF. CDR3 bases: TGTGCCAGTAGCCCGGGGGACACAGATACGCAGTATTTT.

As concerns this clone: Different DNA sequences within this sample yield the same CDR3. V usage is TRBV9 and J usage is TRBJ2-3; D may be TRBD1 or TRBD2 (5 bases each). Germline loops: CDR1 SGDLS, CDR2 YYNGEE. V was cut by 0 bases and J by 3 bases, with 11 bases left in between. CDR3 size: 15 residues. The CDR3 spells CASSVAGTVTDTQYF. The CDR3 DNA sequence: TGTGCCAGCAGCGTAGCGGGGACGGTTACAGATACGCAGTATTTT.

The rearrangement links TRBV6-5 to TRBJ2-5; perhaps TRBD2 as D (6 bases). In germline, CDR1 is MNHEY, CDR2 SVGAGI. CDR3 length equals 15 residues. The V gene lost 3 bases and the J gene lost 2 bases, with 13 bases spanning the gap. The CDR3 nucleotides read TGTGCCAGCAGTTATCGGCTAGCGTTACAAGAGACCCAGTACTTC. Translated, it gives CASSYRLALQETQYF.

This CDR3 is CASRDRGPTNEKLFF. The CDR3 region has the DNA TGTGCCAGCAGGGATCGTGGGCCGACTAATGAAAAACTGTTTTTT. The chain uses TRBV6-1 and TRBJ1-4; D not certain. Germline assignment: CDR1 MNHNS and CDR2 SASEGT. The CDR3 is 15 amino acids. V was cut by 6 bases and J by 2 bases, with 13 bases left in between.